Following are 32 T cell receptor beta chains from one sample sequenced in a study of shared clonotypes between healthy human individuals. The naive CD8 population came from CD45RO-negative cells selected for CCR7, without terminally differentiated effector memory CD45RA+ cells. Measured with immunoSEQ multiplex PCR; TCRdb has only the in-frame clones, and not every one. The sample gives roughly 2 million clones, about 95% of which show up once; 1% to 1.3% is in the top ten. The source material was naive CD8+ T cells sorted from blood. These receptors were collected from a man in his late teens or twenties in good health.

The chain uses TRBV6-6 and TRBJ2-7; 9 nucleotides line up with TRBD1. Germline loops: CDR1 MNHNY, CDR2 SVGAGI (reference sequence). The CDR3 contains 14 residues. Germline trimming cut 2 bases from V and 2 bases from J; bases unmatched to any gene: 1. The CDR3 loop is CASSYDRGAYEQYF. In DNA form, the CDR3 reads TGTGCCAGCAGTTACGACAGGGGGGCCTACGAGCAGTACTTC.

V gene TRBV6-5 combines with J gene TRBJ1-1, with D uncertain. Germline V CDR1 and CDR2: MNHEY, SVGAGI. V was cut by 8 bases and J by 1 base, with 8 bases left in between. The CDR3 runs 12 residues. The chain's CDR3 is CASRQSNTEAFF. CDR3 nucleotides: TGTGCCAGCCGGCAGTCGAACACTGAAGCTTTCTTT.

The V and J genes are TRBV12-2 and TRBJ2-1; TRBD2 is the table's D call, not checked against the DNA. TRBV12-2 is a listed pseudogene. This CDR3 region has 16 residues. CDR3 region: CASRLASVYLNNEQFF. The CDR3 DNA reads as TGTGCAAGTCGCTTAGCATCGGTCTACCTGAACAATGAGCAGTTCTTC.

The chain recombines TRBV28 with TRBJ2-5; 9 nucleotides align to TRBD1. This CDR3 spans 17 amino acids. Germline CDR1 is MDHEN and CDR2 is SYDVKM. Trimming cost V 3 bases and J 1 base; bases outside gene matches: 9. CDR3 DNA sequence: TGTGCCAGCAGTTTTAGTCCGGGACAGGGTCCCCAAGAGACCCAGTACTTC. Protein sequence: CASSFSPGQGPQETQYF.

About this clone itself: The sample holds other DNA sequences that translate to the same CDR3. The rearrangement links TRBV7-9 to TRBJ1-1; no definite D call. CDR1 and CDR2 (germline): SEHNR, FQNEAQ (reference sequence). The V and J ends lost 5 bases and 0 bases respectively, with 4 bases between them. The CDR3 spans 12 residues. The CDR3 DNA reads TGTGCCAGCAGCCTATTGAACACTGAAGCTTTCTTT. Translation: CASSLLNTEAFF.

The chain has TRBV7-9 and TRBJ2-1, with 10 positions matching TRBD1. With 2 bases clipped from V and 3 bases from J, the junction kept 4 bases outside the gene matches. Germline V gives CDR1 SEHNR, CDR2 FQNEAQ (reference sequence). CDR3 length: 16 amino acids. CDR3 amino acids: CASSLTRDRGYNEQFF. The CDR3 DNA reads TGTGCCAGCAGCTTAACCCGGGACAGGGGCTACAATGAGCAGTTCTTC. The full variable domain, with the rest looked up from reference TRBV7-9 and TRBJ2-1, is DTGVSQNPRHKITKRGQNVTFRCDPISEHNRLYWYRQTLGQGPEFLTYFQNEAQLEKSRLLSDRFSAERPKGSFSTLEIQRTEQGDSAMYLCASSLTRDRGYNEQFFGPGTRLTVL.

The chain couples TRBV1 to TRBJ2-7; the table's D gene call, TRBD2, was not cross checked with the DNA. TRBV1 is an annotated pseudogene. There are 13 residues in the CDR3. The CDR3 sequence: CTSSQDRSLEQYF. CDR3 in DNA: TGCACCAGCAGCCAAGATCGTTCCTTAGAGCAGTACTTC.

The chain has TRBV27 and TRBJ1-6; D is undetermined. CDR1 is MNHEY, CDR2 SMNVEV, per germline (reference sequence). The CDR3 sequence is 14 residues long. Deletions cut 3 bases from V and 7 bases from J, with 10 bases between. The CDR3 region has the DNA TGTGCCAGCAGTTTCGTGGGTGGGAATTCACCCCTCCACTTT. This codes for CASSFVGGNSPLHF.

For this clone: The sample has other DNA sequences that encode this CDR3 too. The V and J genes are TRBV19 and TRBJ2-7, with 10 bases aligning to TRBD1. This CDR3 has 13 amino acids. V lost 5 bases, J lost 4 bases, and 2 bases stayed unmatched. CDR1 is LNHDA and CDR2 is SQIVND in the germline V gene (reference sequence). The CDR3 DNA is TGTGCCAGTAGTGGGGACAGGGGATACGAGCAGTACTTC. Its protein is CASSGDRGYEQYF.

This clone is a singleton in its sample. The chain carries TRBV14 and TRBJ2-1; no definite D call. The CDR3 loop spans 17 amino acids. V lost 1 base and J lost 6, with 19 bases in between. Germline CDR1 is SGHDN and CDR2 is FVKESK. The CDR3 is CASSQVLVQWAVNEQFF. CDR3 in DNA: TGTGCCAGCAGCCAAGTGTTGGTACAGTGGGCGGTCAATGAGCAGTTCTTC.

The chain couples TRBV27 to TRBJ1-6, with D possibly TRBD1 on 5 matching bases. Germline CDR1 reads MNHEY; CDR2 reads SMNVEV (reference sequence). The V and J ends lost 0 bases and 10 bases respectively, with 16 bases between them. This CDR3 comprises 16 residues. CDR3 sequence: CASSLSPGTALSPLHF. The CDR3, as DNA: TGTGCCAGCAGTTTATCGCCCGGGACTGCCTTGTCACCCCTCCACTTT.

The gene calls are TRBV6-1 and TRBJ1-2; D gene unclear. The CDR3 covers 14 residues. The V and J ends lost 1 base and 4 bases respectively, with 10 bases between them. From germline, CDR1 is MNHNS and CDR2 SASEGT. Here the CDR3 reads CASSEDPVGYGYTF. The CDR3 coding sequence is TGTGCCAGCAGTGAAGACCCAGTCGGCTATGGCTACACCTTC.

The table lists this clone with a few counts. The chain uses TRBV5-1 and TRBJ1-2; tentatively, D is TRBD1 (5 bases). Germline loops: CDR1 SGHRS, CDR2 YFSETQ. Trimming shortened V by 3 bases and J by 4 bases, and 16 bases separated the two germline ends. CDR3 length: 15 amino acids. CDR3 DNA sequence: TGCGCCAGCAGCTCGGGGACCGTCGCTAGCTATGGCTACACCTTC. The encoded protein is CASSSGTVASYGYTF.

The chain links TRBV9 to TRBJ2-7; 7 bases align to TRBD2. The CDR3 is 13 residues long. Germline CDR1 reads SGDLS; CDR2 reads YYNGEE. V lost 4 bases to trimming and J lost 3 bases; unmatched junction nucleotides: 4. CDR3 sequence (DNA): TGTGCCAGCAGCTTTGGACTAGGCTACGAGCAGTACTTC. It is translated as CASSFGLGYEQYF.

The CDR3 sequence is CASSEYDGDTGELFF. The DNA of the CDR3 is TGTGCCAGCAGTGAATATGACGGGGACACCGGGGAGCTGTTTTTT. The V gene is TRBV25-1, the J gene TRBJ2-2; D may be TRBD2 (5 bases). Trimming removed 0 bases at V and 3 bases at J, with 8 bases between. Germline CDR1 is MGHDK and CDR2 is SYGVNS. The CDR3 covers 15 residues.

Notes on this clone: Other DNA sequences from this sample encode an identical CDR3 as well. CDR3 protein: CASSQDRDPNYGYTF. DNA for the CDR3: TGCGCCAGCAGCCAAGACAGGGACCCTAACTATGGCTACACCTTC. The chain couples TRBV4-3 to TRBJ1-2, with D possibly matching TRBD1 (5 bases). The CDR3 totals 15 residues. Trimming cost V 0 bases and J 0 bases, with 8 bases left between them. Germline V CDR1 and CDR2: LGHNA, YSLEER.

This sequence joins TRBV6-6 and TRBJ1-6, with D possibly TRBD1 on 6 matching bases. V lost 5 bases, J lost 0 bases, and 11 bases lay in between. The CDR3 is 16 amino acids. Germline V gene sequence: CDR1 MNHNY, CDR2 SVGAGI (reference sequence). CDR3 coding DNA: TGTGCCAGCAGTACCTGGGACACCTCCTATAATTCACCCCTCCACTTT. Protein sequence: CASSTWDTSYNSPLHF.

The CDR3 sequence is CASSLEDRGLDIQYF. The CDR3 DNA is TGTGCCAGCAGCTTAGAGGACAGGGGGCTTGACATTCAGTACTTC. J is TRBJ2-4 and V is TRBV7-8; 11 bases line up with TRBD1. CDR1 is SGHVS, CDR2 FQNEAQ, per germline. V lost 1 base, J lost 8 bases, and 4 bases stayed unmatched. The length of the CDR3 is 15 residues.

The V gene is TRBV7-2, the J gene TRBJ1-1; D not certain. The germline V and J ends were trimmed by 1 base and 0 bases, with 18 bases remaining between them. This CDR3 has 18 amino acids. The germline CDR1 and CDR2 sequences are SGHTA and FQGNSA. The CDR3 here is CASSLGSIPGLMNTEAFF. DNA of the CDR3: TGTGCCAGCAGCTTAGGGTCCATCCCGGGTCTCATGAACACTGAAGCTTTCTTT.

DNA for the CDR3: TGTGCCAGCAGAAATCTAGAGACTGAGCAGTTCTTC. As protein: CASRNLETEQFF. The chain recombines TRBV7-9 with TRBJ2-1, with D hard to call. V lost 6 bases and J lost 9, with 12 bases in between. This CDR3 region has 12 residues. Germline lookup yields CDR1 SEHNR and CDR2 FQNEAQ (reference sequence).

The chain is built from TRBV9 and TRBJ1-1, with unresolved D. Germline V gene sequence: CDR1 SGDLS, CDR2 YYNGEE. The CDR3 has 13 residues. Trimming left V 4 bases short and J 4 bases short, with 11 bases between. CDR3 loop: CASSPPRATEAFF. The CDR3 nucleotides read TGTGCCAGCAGCCCTCCCCGGGCCACTGAAGCTTTCTTT.

This clone was recorded once. The chain carries TRBV28 and TRBJ2-3; tentative D call: TRBD2 (5 bases). This CDR3 is built from 15 residues. V lost 3 bases, J lost 4 bases, and 14 bases lay in between. Per the germline V gene, CDR1 is MDHEN and CDR2 is SYDVKM. CDR3 nucleotide sequence: TGTGCCAGCAGTTTCGCTGAGGGCAGGTCAGATACGCAGTATTTT. It specifies CASSFAEGRSDTQYF.

The chain uses TRBV29-1 and TRBJ2-1, with TRBD2 matching over 10 bases. This CDR3 has 13 amino acids. V dropped 7 bases and J dropped 6; count of bases not matched to a gene: 6. Germline loops: CDR1 SQVTM, CDR2 ANQGSEA. CDR3 DNA: TGCAGCGCCTTAGCGGGAGGAAGCAATGAGCAGTTCTTC. Its translation is CSALAGGSNEQFF.

The chain uses TRBV7-9 and TRBJ2-3, with 10 bases matching TRBD2. This CDR3 contains 17 residues. Trimming cost V 2 bases and J 2 bases; bases outside gene matches: 7. The germline CDR1 and CDR2 sequences are SEHNR and FQNEAQ (reference sequence). Written as DNA, the CDR3 is TGTGCCAGCAGCTTACCACGTAGCGGGGGGACCACAGATACGCAGTATTTT. This sequence encodes CASSLPRSGGTTDTQYF. The variable domain in full, completed from reference TRBV7-9 and TRBJ2-3, reads DTGVSQNPRHKITKRGQNVTFRCDPISEHNRLYWYRQTLGQGPEFLTYFQNEAQLEKSRLLSDRFSAERPKGSFSTLEIQRTEQGDSAMYLCASSLPRSGGTTDTQYFGPGTRLTVL.

The chain is built from TRBV28 and TRBJ2-3; D call uncertain. Germline CDR1 reads MDHEN; CDR2 reads SYDVKM. CDR3 size: 14 residues. Trimming took off 5 bases at V and 0 bases at J, with 9 bases between the two ends. CDR3 in amino acids: CASSLDTSTDTQYF. CDR3 in DNA: TGTGCCAGCAGTCTAGACACTAGCACAGATACGCAGTATTTT. Full variable domain (missing parts from reference TRBV28 and TRBJ2-3): DVKVTQSSRYLVKRTGEKVFLECVQDMDHENMFWYRQDPGLGLRLIYFSYDVKMKEKGDIPEGYSVSREKKERFSLILESASTNQTSMYLCASSLDTSTDTQYFGPGTRLTVL.

In the case of this clone: This same CDR3 is encoded by further DNA sequences in the sample. The chain has TRBV9 and TRBJ2-7; TRBD1 is a possible D gene (5 bases). CDR1 and CDR2 (germline): SGDLS, YYNGEE. The V end was cut by 2 bases, the J end by 1 base, with 7 bases between. The CDR3 length is 13 residues. The CDR3 region has the DNA TGTGCCAGCAGCGTTTCAGGGTCCTACGAGCAGTACTTC. Translation gives CASSVSGSYEQYF.

V usage is TRBV11-2 and J usage is TRBJ1-6, with no clear D. CDR1 is SGHAT and CDR2 is FQNNGV in the germline V gene. Trimming took off 5 bases at V and 10 bases at J, with 18 bases between the two ends. The CDR3 runs to 15 residues. In DNA, the CDR3 is TGTGCCAGCAGCCATCCGTCCGGGGTGAGATCACCCCTCCACTTT. It translates to CASSHPSGVRSPLHF.

Concerning this clone: Other DNA variants within this sample encode the same CDR3. This chain uses TRBV12-5 with TRBJ2-7; D might be TRBD2 (6 bases). Germline V CDR1 and CDR2: LGHNT, FRNRAP. Trimming removed 6 bases at V and 1 base at J, with 10 bases between. This CDR3 is built from 13 residues. The CDR3 region is CASGAGSSYEQYF. The DNA of the CDR3 is TGTGCTAGTGGCGCGGGATCTTCCTACGAGCAGTACTTC.

In the case of this clone: Additional DNA sequences in this sample encode the identical CDR3. The chain links TRBV4-1 to TRBJ2-1; D uncertain. This CDR3 contains 15 residues. The germline CDR1 and CDR2 sequences are MGHRA and YSYEKL. V was shortened by 0 bases and J by 1 base, with 7 bases between the two germline ends. The CDR3 is CASSQDGSSYNEQFF. In DNA, the CDR3 is TGCGCCAGCAGCCAAGACGGAAGTTCCTACAATGAGCAGTTCTTC.

The chain carries TRBV9 and TRBJ2-3, with D possibly matching TRBD2 (6 bases). The germline V gene encodes CDR1 SGDLS and CDR2 YYNGEE. V gave up 3 bases and J gave up 6 bases, with 23 bases separating them. The CDR3 is 17 residues long. DNA of the CDR3: TGTGCCAGCAGCGCTACGGGACTCATCATGAATAGTGATACGCAGTATTTT. Translation gives CASSATGLIMNSDTQYF.

With regard to this clone: The same CDR3 can be traced to other DNA sequences in this sample. This chain links TRBV4-1 with TRBJ2-7, with a possible D match to TRBD2 (6 bases). The germline V and J ends were trimmed by 1 base and 4 bases, with 8 bases remaining between them. The CDR3 has 13 amino acids. Germline V gene lookup returns CDR1 MGHRA and CDR2 YSYEKL. This chain's CDR3 is CASSQVGGYEQYF. The CDR3, as DNA: TGCGCCAGCAGCCAAGTCGGGGGTTACGAGCAGTACTTC.

The V call is TRBV7-9, the J call TRBJ1-1, with TRBD1 identical over 11 bases. This CDR3 region has 14 residues. The germline CDR1 and CDR2 sequences are SEHNR and FQNEAQ (reference sequence). V lost 5 bases and J lost 1; bases outside the gene matches: 0. CDR3 loop: CASSGQGANTEAFF. In DNA form, the CDR3 reads TGTGCCAGCAGCGGACAGGGGGCGAACACTGAAGCTTTCTTT. Supplemented by reference TRBV7-9 and TRBJ1-1, the full variable domain reads DTGVSQNPRHKITKRGQNVTFRCDPISEHNRLYWYRQTLGQGPEFLTYFQNEAQLEKSRLLSDRFSAERPKGSFSTLEIQRTEQGDSAMYLCASSGQGANTEAFFGQGTRLTVV.